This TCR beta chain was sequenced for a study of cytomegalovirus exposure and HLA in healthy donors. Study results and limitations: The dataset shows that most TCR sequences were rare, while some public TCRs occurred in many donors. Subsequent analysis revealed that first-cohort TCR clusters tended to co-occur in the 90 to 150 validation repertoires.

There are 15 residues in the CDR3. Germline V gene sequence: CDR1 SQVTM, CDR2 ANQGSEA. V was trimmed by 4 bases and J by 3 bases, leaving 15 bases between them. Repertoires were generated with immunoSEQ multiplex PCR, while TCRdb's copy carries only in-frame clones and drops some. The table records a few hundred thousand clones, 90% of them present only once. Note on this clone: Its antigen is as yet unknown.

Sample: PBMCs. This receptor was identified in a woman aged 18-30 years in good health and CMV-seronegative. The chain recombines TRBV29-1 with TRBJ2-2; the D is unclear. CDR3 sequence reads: CSVALRTTYTGELFF. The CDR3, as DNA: TGCAGCGTTGCCCTTCGCACCACATACACCGGGGAGCTGTTTTTT.